Only one count was recorded for the clone carrying this T cell receptor beta chain. Per the study methods: It was from reference gene primer amplification that nucleated cell counts were estimated. Profiling relied on immunoSEQ multiplex PCR, and the TCRdb table lists in-frame clones only, not all of them. The V and J calls and clone size come from that table; D and trimming were worked out from the DNA. The sample gives 350,000 or so clones, 88% of which show up once; 0.95% to 1.1% is in the top ten. These data are taken from a study of blood T cell repertoires in COVID-19. Study-wide context: Researchers got acute and convalescent COVID-19 samples from the United States, Italy and Spain.

The clonotype was recovered from a woman aged 25 to 39 who had been exposed to COVID-19. The sequenced material came from PBMCs or T cells enriched from blood (not recorded which).

As DNA, the CDR3 is TGTGCCAGCAGAGGCCGACTAGACCACTCTTTTAATGAGCAGTTCTTC. This encodes CASRGRLDHSFNEQFF. The rearrangement joins TRBV2 to TRBJ2-1; perhaps TRBD2 as D (6 bases). V was clipped by 6 bases and J by 7 bases, with 22 bases between them. CDR3 length: 16 amino acids. The germline gives CDR1 SNHLY, CDR2 FYNNEI.